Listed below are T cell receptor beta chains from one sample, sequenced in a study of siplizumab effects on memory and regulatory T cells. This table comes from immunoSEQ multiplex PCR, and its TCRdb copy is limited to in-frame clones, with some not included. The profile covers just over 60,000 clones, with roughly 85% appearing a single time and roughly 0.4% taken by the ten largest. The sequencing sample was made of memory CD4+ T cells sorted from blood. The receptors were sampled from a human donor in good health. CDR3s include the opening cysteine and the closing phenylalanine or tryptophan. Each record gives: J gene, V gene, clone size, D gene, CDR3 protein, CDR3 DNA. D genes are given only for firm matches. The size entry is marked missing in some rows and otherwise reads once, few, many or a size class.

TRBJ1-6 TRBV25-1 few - CASRTGDNSPLHF TGTGCCAGCAGGACCGGGGATAATTCACCCCTCCACTTT
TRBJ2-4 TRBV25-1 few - CASRSNAKNIQYF TGTGCCAGCAGGTCCAATGCCAAAAACATTCAGTACTTC
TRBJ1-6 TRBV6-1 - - CASSEGQALGYNSPLHF TGTGCCAGCAGTGAGGGGCAAGCCTTGGGGTATAATTCACCCCTCCACTTT
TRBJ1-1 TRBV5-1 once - CASSDDPGVTEAFF TGCGCCAGCAGCGATGACCCAGGGGTCACTGAAGCTTTCTTT
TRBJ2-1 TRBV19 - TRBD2 CASSKLAGIYNEQFF TGTGCCAGTAGTAAACTAGCGGGGATCTACAATGAGCAGTTCTTC
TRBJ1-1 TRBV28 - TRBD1 CASSFLPGQGPVEAFF TGTGCCAGCAGTTTCCTTCCGGGACAGGGGCCAGTAGAAGCTTTCTTT
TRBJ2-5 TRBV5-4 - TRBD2 CASSSSGGGRETQYF TGTGCCAGCAGCTCTAGCGGGGGTGGCAGGGAGACCCAGTACTTC
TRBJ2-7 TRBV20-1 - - CSARQGYEQYF TGCAGTGCTAGACAGGGGTACGAGCAGTACTTC
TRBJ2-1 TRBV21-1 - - CASIRAADYNEQFF TGTGCCAGCATTCGGGCAGCCGATTACAATGAGCAGTTCTTC
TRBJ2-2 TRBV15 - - CATSRDLGFGELFF TGTGCCACCAGCAGAGATTTAGGGTTCGGGGAGCTGTTTTTT
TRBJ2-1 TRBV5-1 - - CASSFDPSSYNEQFF TGCGCCAGCAGCTTCGACCCCTCCTCCTACAATGAGCAGTTCTTC
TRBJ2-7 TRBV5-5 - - CASSPDQSSYEQYF TGTGCCAGCAGCCCGGACCAGAGCTCCTACGAGCAGTACTTC
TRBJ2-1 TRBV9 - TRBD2 CASSVRGGAANEQFF TGTGCCAGCAGCGTCCGGGGGGGTGCCGCAAATGAGCAGTTCTTC
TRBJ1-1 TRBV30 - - CAWGADTEAFF TGTGCCTGGGGGGCTGACACTGAAGCTTTCTTT
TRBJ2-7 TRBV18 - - CASSPSLKSNNEQYF TGTGCCAGCTCACCCTCCTTAAAGTCCAACAACGAGCAGTACTTC
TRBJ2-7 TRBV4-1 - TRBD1 CASSRTPDRDYEQYF TGCGCCAGCAGCCGAACGCCGGACAGGGACTACGAGCAGTACTTC